A selection of T cell receptor beta chains follows, all from one sample in a study of beta chain features in type 1 diabetes. Clones were sequenced by immunoSEQ multiplex PCR, and TCRdb holds only the in-frame ones, with some missing. The data show around 450,000 clones, with 9.5% to 12% seen just once and more than 0.045% held by the top ten. Sequencing input: naive CD4+ T cells from blood. These receptors were obtained from a woman between 18 and 29 years old in good health. The CDR3 runs from the conserved cysteine through the conserved F or W. The D gene is left open where the match is weak. Only part of the rows carry a size: once, few, many, or a class if the clone is expanded.

j_call clone_size d_call v_call cdr3_aa cdr3_nt
TRBJ2-7 few - TRBV29-1 CSVFPDGPYEQYF TGCAGCGTATTCCCCGACGGACCCTACGAGCAGTACTTC
TRBJ2-3 - TRBD1 TRBV7-9 CASSELGQGTDTQYF TGTGCCAGCAGCGAGCTGGGACAGGGCACAGATACGCAGTATTTT
TRBJ1-2 - - TRBV27 CASSGAVTVGYTF TGTGCCAGCAGTGGGGCAGTTACTGTCGGCTACACCTTC
TRBJ1-2 - - TRBV7-9 CASSPVGIDDGYTF TGTGCCAGCAGCCCCGTAGGGATAGATGATGGCTACACCTTC
TRBJ2-4 - TRBD1 TRBV2 CASSEQGAQNIQYF TGTGCCAGCAGTGAACAGGGGGCCCAAAACATTCAGTACTTC
TRBJ2-2 - - TRBV25-1 CASSANRDTNTGELFF TGTGCCAGCAGTGCCAACCGGGACACAAACACCGGGGAGCTGTTTTTT
TRBJ2-3 - - TRBV7-3 CASSSWTTDTQYF TGTGCCAGCAGCTCCTGGACCACAGATACGCAGTATTTT
TRBJ1-1 - - TRBV7-2 CASSFTGLNTEAFF TGTGCCAGCAGCTTCACAGGGTTGAACACTGAAGCTTTCTTT
TRBJ2-1 - - TRBV4-3 CASSQVSHNEQFF TGCGCCAGCAGCCAAGTATCACATAATGAGCAGTTCTTC
TRBJ1-1 few - TRBV30 CAWRTGFMNTEAFF TGTGCCTGGAGAACAGGCTTCATGAACACTGAAGCTTTCTTT